This record concerns one T cell receptor beta chain sequence. The PCR made use of 60 Vbeta and 13 Jbeta primers. The assay was immunoSEQ multiplex PCR, and TCRdb's table has in-frame clones only and misses some. Its clone listing holds 150,000 to 250,000 clones. The data belong to a study of cytomegalovirus exposure and HLA in healthy donors. Between the trimmed V and J ends, which lost 3 bases and 2 bases, there was a span of 9 bases. Germline assignment: CDR1 GTSNPN and CDR2 SVGIG (reference sequence). The CDR3 length is 13 residues. The V and J genes are TRBV30 and TRBJ2-3; no definite D call. The sequencing sample was made of PBMCs. The sequence came from a boy under 18 in good health and CMV-seronegative. CDR3 sequence: CAWSFGHTDTQYF. The CDR3 nucleotides read TGTGCCTGGAGCTTTGGGCACACAGATACGCAGTATTTT.